This passage covers 14 T cell receptor beta chains from one sample sequenced in a study of cytomegalovirus exposure and HLA in healthy donors. The study ran its PCR with 60 Vbeta and 13 Jbeta primers. This table comes from immunoSEQ multiplex PCR, and its TCRdb copy is limited to in-frame clones, with some not included. The data hold around 39,000 clones, with around three quarters observed a single time. Source material: PBMCs. The receptor source for this set is a man aged 25-40 years in good health and CMV-seronegative.

V usage is TRBV7-9 and J usage is TRBJ2-2; 7 nucleotides match TRBD2. CDR1 is SEHNR, CDR2 FQNEAQ, per germline (reference sequence). The CDR3 is made up of 16 amino acids. J lost 1 base, V lost 2 bases, and 4 bases had no gene match. The CDR3 DNA is TGTGCCAGCAGCTTATCGGGACTAAAGAACACCGGGGAGCTGTTTTTT. It encodes CASSLSGLKNTGELFF.

This chain uses TRBV7-8 with TRBJ2-1; 10 bases are shared with TRBD2. V was clipped by 7 bases and J by 3 bases; unmatched bases: 6. The CDR3 contains 15 residues. Germline lookup yields CDR1 SGHVS and CDR2 FQNEAQ. The DNA of the CDR3 is TGTGCCAGCACCTCCGGACTAGCGGACTACAATGAGCAGTTCTTC. Translated: CASTSGLADYNEQFF.

V gene TRBV5-6 combines with J gene TRBJ2-6, with D perhaps matching TRBD1 (5 bases). CDR1 is SGHDT, CDR2 YYEEEE, per germline. Trimming removed 0 bases at V and 7 bases at J, with 14 bases between. CDR3 size: 16 residues. The CDR3, as DNA: TGTGCCAGCAGCTTGGGTCAGGGTAGGGGAGCCAACGTCCTGACTTTC. This gives the protein CASSLGQGRGANVLTF.

The rearrangement joins TRBV15 to TRBJ2-7; 7 bases are shared with TRBD2. CDR3 length: 15 amino acids. The V gene end was trimmed by 0 bases and the J gene end by 5 bases; junction bases not matched to a gene: 7. CDR1 LNHNV and CDR2 YYDKDF come from the germline V gene (reference sequence). The CDR3 DNA is TGTGCCACCAGCAGAGATGCGGGAGTCAGGGACGAGCAGTACTTC. As protein: CATSRDAGVRDEQYF. Filled out from reference TRBV15 and TRBJ2-7, the complete variable domain reads DAMVIQNPRYQVTQFGKPVTLSCSQTLNHNVMYWYQQKSSQAPKLLFHYYDKDFNNEADTPDNFQSRRPNTSFCFLDIRSPGLGDTAMYLCATSRDAGVRDEQYFGPGTRLTVT.

V and J are TRBV4-1 and TRBJ2-1; a weak D match, TRBD2 (6 bases). The length of the CDR3 is 16 residues. Germline V gene lookup returns CDR1 MGHRA and CDR2 YSYEKL. Trimming cost V 2 bases and J 12 bases, with 23 bases left between them. The CDR3 is CASSQTRDSSYKGQFF. In nucleotides, the CDR3 is TGCGCCAGCAGCCAAACTCGGGACTCCTCATATAAAGGGCAGTTCTTC.

This clone was picked up a small number of times. V is TRBV30 and J is TRBJ1-4; 9 bases map to TRBD1. Germline CDR1 and CDR2: GTSNPN and SVGIG (reference sequence). This CDR3 has 11 amino acids. Written as DNA, the CDR3 is TGTGCTTGGGGACAGGGCGAAAAACTGTTTTTT. Its translation is CAWGQGEKLFF.

This chain uses TRBV6-1 with TRBJ1-2, with 12 nucleotides matching TRBD1. Germline lookup yields CDR1 MNHNS and CDR2 SASEGT. The V segment lost 2 bases and the J segment 8 bases; nucleotides outside the gene matches: 9. The CDR3 has 16 residues. The chain's CDR3 is CASSENPGQGATGYTF. DNA for the CDR3: TGTGCCAGCAGTGAAAACCCGGGACAGGGGGCGACGGGCTACACCTTC.

The V gene is TRBV2, the J gene TRBJ1-5; 8 nucleotides agree with TRBD1. With 7 bases clipped from V and 7 bases from J, the junction kept 9 bases outside the gene matches. The CDR3 is 14 amino acids. The germline gives CDR1 SNHLY, CDR2 FYNNEI. CDR3 DNA sequence: TGTGCCAGCACCCAGGGGGCCGGTTGGCAGCCCCAGCATTTT. It specifies CASTQGAGWQPQHF.

J is TRBJ2-7 and V is TRBV27; 7 nucleotides align to TRBD1. V dropped 2 bases and J dropped 3; count of bases not matched to a gene: 4. From germline, CDR1 is MNHEY and CDR2 SMNVEV (reference sequence). This CDR3 is 14 amino acids long. CDR3 region: CASSLRQGSYEQYF. The CDR3 DNA sequence: TGTGCCAGCAGTTTACGACAGGGTAGCTACGAGCAGTACTTC.

The chain is built from TRBV11-2 and TRBJ2-1, with 10 nucleotides matching TRBD2. The germline CDR1 and CDR2 sequences are SGHAT and FQNNGV. The V gene end was trimmed by 4 bases and the J gene end by 7 bases; junction bases not matched to a gene: 7. The CDR3 is 15 residues long. CDR3 nucleotide sequence: TGTGCCAGCAGCTCCAAGCGGGAGGGCGGGAATGAGCAGTTCTTC. Protein: CASSSKREGGNEQFF.

The chain links TRBV4-1 to TRBJ1-2, with unresolved D. The CDR3 is made up of 15 amino acids. The germline V and J ends were trimmed by 0 bases and 7 bases, with 15 bases remaining between them. The germline V gene has CDR1 MGHRA and CDR2 YSYEKL. DNA of the CDR3: TGCGCCAGCAGCCAAGATCGGCTCGCACGGGGTGGCTACACCTTC. This encodes CASSQDRLARGGYTF.

The V call is TRBV7-2, the J call TRBJ2-3, with 7 bases fitting TRBD2. CDR1 and CDR2 (germline): SGHTA, FQGNSA. V lost 3 bases and J lost 3; bases outside the gene matches: 9. This CDR3 comprises 16 residues. The DNA for the CDR3 is TGTGCCAGCAGCTTTGGCGGGAGTTATTCGACAGATACGCAGTATTTT. As protein: CASSFGGSYSTDTQYF.

The V and J genes are TRBV28 and TRBJ2-1; unclear D gene. Germline V gene lookup returns CDR1 MDHEN and CDR2 SYDVKM. The ends were cut back, 6 bases at V and 4 bases at J, with 7 bases in the middle. The CDR3 is 12 residues long. In DNA, the CDR3 is TGTGCCAGCAGACTACAATACAATGAGCAGTTCTTC. This codes for CASRLQYNEQFF.

This rearrangement joins TRBV7-2 to TRBJ1-2; no definite D call. There are 13 residues in the CDR3. CDR1 is SGHTA and CDR2 is FQGNSA in the germline V gene. Trimming cost V 5 bases and J 0 bases, with 7 bases left between them. Here the CDR3 reads CASSPQSNYGYTF. CDR3 nucleotide sequence: TGTGCCAGCAGCCCCCAATCTAACTATGGCTACACCTTC.